One and the same sample provided the 20 T cell receptor beta chains below, sequenced in a study of long-term antiretroviral therapy in people with HIV. The immunoSEQ assay was v3.0, run at survey level. Sequencing was performed with immunoSEQ multiplex PCR; in TCRdb, only in-frame clones are kept and a portion is missing. The data show about 34,000 clones, about 93% seen once. The sequencing here drew on unsorted PBMCs, taken around 5.4 years after starting antiretroviral therapy. These receptors were taken from a woman in her fifties or sixties with HIV.

The chain uses TRBV2 and TRBJ1-4; D unresolved. This CDR3 has 15 residues. CDR1 is SNHLY and CDR2 is FYNNEI in the germline V gene. Trimming took off 9 bases at V and 2 bases at J, with 16 bases between the two ends. DNA of the CDR3: TGTGCCAGTGCGGCGTCGCAGGACACTAATGAAAAACTGTTTTTT. This sequence encodes CASAASQDTNEKLFF.

The chain uses TRBV5-1 and TRBJ1-1, with 8 positions matching TRBD1. In germline, CDR1 is SGHRS, CDR2 YFSETQ. There are 15 residues in the CDR3. V lost 5 bases, J lost 3 bases, and 9 bases stayed unmatched. The CDR3 nucleotides read TGCGCCAGCAGGATTAACAGGGGGAGTCACACTGAAGCTTTCTTT. Amino acid sequence: CASRINRGSHTEAFF.

The chain carries TRBV20-1 and TRBJ1-2, with no clear D. The CDR3 is made up of 8 amino acids. Trimming removed 5 bases from V and 8 bases from J, with 3 bases in between. Germline CDR1 and CDR2: DFQATT and SNEGSKA (reference sequence). CDR3 sequence: CSAGGYTF. DNA of the CDR3: TGCAGTGCTGGGGGCTACACCTTC.

On this clone itself: Different DNA sequences within this sample yield the same CDR3. The chain has TRBV5-1 and TRBJ2-6; no reliable D call. The V and J ends lost 2 bases and 0 bases respectively, with 3 bases between them. Per the germline V gene, CDR1 is SGHRS and CDR2 is YFSETQ. The CDR3 has 14 residues. CDR3 nucleotides: TGCGCCAGCAGCTTTGGCTCTGGGGCCAACGTCCTGACTTTC. Its protein is CASSFGSGANVLTF.

The gene calls are TRBV5-1 and TRBJ1-1; D remains ambiguous. The V gene lost 0 bases and the J gene lost 6 bases, with 12 bases spanning the gap. The CDR3 covers 14 residues. The germline CDR1 and CDR2 sequences are SGHRS and YFSETQ. The DNA of the CDR3 is TGCGCCAGCAGCTTGGCCCCAGAAGGCGCTGAAGCTTTCTTT. This encodes CASSLAPEGAEAFF.

This clone occurred once. The chain is built from TRBV6-1 and TRBJ1-2; 7 bases fit TRBD1. Germline assignment: CDR1 MNHNS and CDR2 SASEGT. The trim removed 4 bases at V and 6 bases at J, leaving 11 bases unmatched. The CDR3 has 15 residues. The CDR3 here is CASSVTGVLFDGYTF. In nucleotides, the CDR3 is TGTGCCAGCAGTGTCACAGGGGTACTGTTCGATGGCTACACCTTC.

V and J are TRBV7-3 and TRBJ2-2; D may be TRBD1 (5 bases). In germline, CDR1 is SGHTA, CDR2 FQGTGA. There are 15 residues in the CDR3. Trimming cost V 2 bases and J 2 bases, with 9 bases left between them. The CDR3 DNA is TGTGCCAGCAGCTTACAGGGCCCTAACACCGGGGAGCTGTTTTTT. Translation gives CASSLQGPNTGELFF.

This clone appeared once. The genes are TRBV15 and TRBJ1-1; weak D call: TRBD1 (5 bases). The CDR3 covers 15 residues. Germline CDR1 LNHNV, CDR2 YYDKDF (reference sequence). Between the trimmed V and J ends, which lost 1 base and 8 bases, there was a span of 17 bases. This chain's CDR3 is CATSRAHGVGGEAFF. CDR3 bases: TGTGCCACCAGCAGAGCCCACGGGGTCGGGGGAGAAGCTTTCTTT.

This chain joins TRBV18 and TRBJ2-7; D is possibly TRBD1 (6 bases). Germline-derived CDR1 and CDR2 are KGHSH and LQKENI. The CDR3 has 14 residues. Trimming shortened V by 3 bases and J by 3 bases, and 12 bases separated the two germline ends. The CDR3 coding sequence is TGTGCCAGCTCACCGTCCAGGGGTGGCTACGAGCAGTACTTC. Translation: CASSPSRGGYEQYF. The full variable domain, its missing parts supplied by reference TRBV18 and TRBJ2-7, is NAGVMQNPRHLVRRRGQEARLRCSPMKGHSHVYWYRQLPEEGLKFMVYLQKENIIDESGMPKERFSAEFPKEGPSILRIQQVVRGDSAAYFCASSPSRGGYEQYFGPGTRLTVT.

This rearrangement joins TRBV7-9 to TRBJ1-1; D not certain. Germline CDR1 and CDR2: SEHNR and FQNEAQ (reference sequence). V lost 5 bases to trimming and J lost 7 bases, with 14 bases between them. The CDR3 is made up of 13 amino acids. The chain's CDR3 is CASSPPVAIEAFF. In nucleotides, the CDR3 is TGTGCCAGCAGCCCCCCCGTGGCTATTGAAGCTTTCTTT.

The chain is built from TRBV5-7 and TRBJ1-2, with TRBD1 matching over 7 bases. TRBV5-7 is marked as an open reading frame, function uncertain. The CDR3 sequence is 14 residues long. V gave up 4 bases and J gave up 1 base; unmatched junction bases: 4. CDR3 residues: CASSGRDSNYGYTF. CDR3 nucleotide sequence: TGTGCCAGCAGCGGCCGGGACAGTAACTATGGCTACACCTTC.

This rearrangement joins TRBV2 to TRBJ2-3; 8 bases are shared with TRBD2. CDR1 and CDR2 from the germline V gene are SNHLY and FYNNEI. The CDR3 is 15 amino acids. V was pared by 2 bases and J by 1 base, with 2 bases of the junction left unmatched. This CDR3 reads CASSETSGGTDTQYF. The CDR3 DNA reads TGTGCCAGCAGTGAAACTAGCGGCGGCACAGATACGCAGTATTTT.

The genes are TRBV19 and TRBJ1-1; D gene uncertain. V lost 6 bases and J lost 6, with 17 bases in between. This CDR3 spans 14 amino acids. Germline V gene sequence: CDR1 LNHDA, CDR2 SQIVND (reference sequence). DNA for the CDR3: TGTGCCAGTAGGACACCTAAGGAGGGAGCTGAAGCTTTCTTT. Its protein product is CASRTPKEGAEAFF.

V usage is TRBV7-3 and J usage is TRBJ1-1; TRBD1 matches at 12 bases. CDR1 SGHTA and CDR2 FQGTGA come from the germline V gene. CDR3 length: 20 amino acids. J lost 2 bases, V lost 1 base, and 14 bases had no gene match. CDR3 nucleotide sequence: TGTGCCAGCAGCTTAAAACCCCCCCCCGGGACAGGGGGCGCAAACACTGAAGCTTTCTTT. Protein: CASSLKPPPGTGGANTEAFF.

This sequence joins TRBV2 and TRBJ2-3; TRBD1 agrees at 7 bases. CDR1 is SNHLY, CDR2 FYNNEI, per germline. The ends lost 5 bases at V and 0 bases at J; junction bases unmatched: 5. The CDR3 sequence is 15 residues long. The CDR3 DNA reads as TGTGCCAGCAGTCCCGGGACAGCTAGCACAGATACGCAGTATTTT. Translated, it gives CASSPGTASTDTQYF.

The chain links TRBV5-6 to TRBJ1-1; perhaps TRBD1 as D (5 bases). Germline V CDR1 and CDR2: SGHDT, YYEEEE. The CDR3 length is 13 residues. V was trimmed by 5 bases and J by 5 bases, leaving 13 bases between them. CDR3 amino acids: CASRNRGLTEAFF. The DNA for the CDR3 is TGTGCCAGCAGAAATAGGGGATTAACTGAAGCTTTCTTT.

The count of this clone is one. This sequence joins TRBV7-3 and TRBJ2-7; 8 bases are a match to TRBD2. CDR1 is SGHTA, CDR2 FQGTGA, per germline. The CDR3 is made up of 14 amino acids. The V and J ends lost 5 bases and 5 bases, in that order; junction bases with no gene match: 8. Here the CDR3 reads CASSLGGAVNEQYF. CDR3 DNA: TGTGCCAGCAGCCTCGGGGGGGCGGTCAACGAGCAGTACTTC.

The genes are TRBV10-3 and TRBJ1-2; D might be TRBD1 (6 bases). Germline V gene data show CDR1 as ENHRY and CDR2 as SYGVKD. Trimming left V 6 bases short and J 1 base short, with 24 bases between. The CDR3 has 18 amino acids. CDR3 sequence reads: CAIRDPGQTSLFNYGYTF. DNA for the CDR3: TGTGCCATCAGAGACCCGGGACAAACCTCTCTTTTTAACTATGGCTACACCTTC.

The V call is TRBV30, the J call TRBJ1-4, with D hard to call. The V end lost 0 bases, the J end lost 8 bases, and 13 bases lay between the germline ends. Germline CDR1 and CDR2: GTSNPN and SVGIG (reference sequence). CDR3 length: 14 amino acids. The chain's CDR3 is CAWSVGGVREKLFF. CDR3 in DNA: TGTGCCTGGAGTGTAGGCGGCGTTAGGGAAAAACTGTTTTTT.

The rearrangement uses TRBV27 and TRBJ1-2, with D possibly being TRBD1 (5 bases). Germline-derived CDR1 and CDR2 are MNHEY and SMNVEV (reference sequence). With 2 bases removed from V and 4 bases from J, the gap between germline ends came to 14 bases. This CDR3 is built from 15 residues. CDR3 region: CASSLGGRRGYGYTF. The CDR3 DNA reads TGTGCCAGCAGTTTAGGGGGTCGAAGGGGCTATGGCTACACCTTC.